Described below is a single T cell receptor (beta chain) sequence and its context. The antigen is unknown. The data derive from a study of T cell responses to AZD1222 COVID-19 vaccine. Study-wide results and limits: Clonal diversity was possibly underestimated; the donors were predominantly white British and more often female.

Using immunoSEQ multiplex PCR, the repertoire was profiled, and TCRdb retains in-frame clones only, with some absent. The repertoire holds under 140,000 clones, with less than 90% as singletons. Germline lookup yields CDR1 LNHNV and CDR2 YYDKDF (reference sequence). The CDR3 is 15 residues long. Trimming cost V 4 bases and J 1 base; bases outside gene matches: 6. The source of this sequence is an adult in good health. The genes are TRBV15 and TRBJ1-2, with TRBD1 matching 7 bases. Sequenced material: peripheral blood, taken on day 0 of AZD1222 vaccination. Here the CDR3 DNA reads TGTGCCACCAGCATGAACAGGGGTAATAACTATGGCTACACCTTC. As protein: CATSMNRGNNYGYTF.